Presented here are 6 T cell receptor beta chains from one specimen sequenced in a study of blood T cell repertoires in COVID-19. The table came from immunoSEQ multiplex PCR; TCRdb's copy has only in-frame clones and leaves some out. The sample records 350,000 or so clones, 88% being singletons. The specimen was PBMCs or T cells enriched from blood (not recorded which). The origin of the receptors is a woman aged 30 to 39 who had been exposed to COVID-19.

CDR3 in DNA: TGCGCCAGCAGCCAAGGGGGGGCCAGGATCACCTACGAGCAGTACTTC. Residues: CASSQGGARITYEQYF. The chain has TRBV5-1 and TRBJ2-7, with D perhaps TRBD2 (7 bases). The CDR3 spans 16 residues. Germline V lookup: CDR1 SGHRS, CDR2 YFSETQ. V was pared by 4 bases and J by 2 bases, with 19 bases between. Complete variable domain (other parts from reference TRBV5-1 and TRBJ2-7): KAGVTQTPRYLIKTRGQQVTLSCSPISGHRSVSWYQQTPGQGLQFLFEYFSETQRNKGNFPGRFSGRQFSNSRSEMNVSTLELGDSALYLCASSQGGARITYEQYFGPGTRLTVT.

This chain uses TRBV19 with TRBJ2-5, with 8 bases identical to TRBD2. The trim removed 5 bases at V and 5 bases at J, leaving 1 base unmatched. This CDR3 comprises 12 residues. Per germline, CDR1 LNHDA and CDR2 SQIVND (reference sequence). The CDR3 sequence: CASSPSGETQYF. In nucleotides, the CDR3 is TGTGCCAGTAGTCCTAGCGGGGAGACCCAGTACTTC.

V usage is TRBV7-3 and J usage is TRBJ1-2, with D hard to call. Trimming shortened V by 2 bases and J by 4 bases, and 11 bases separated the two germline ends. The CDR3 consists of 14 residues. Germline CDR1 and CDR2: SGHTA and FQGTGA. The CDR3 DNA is TGTGCCAGCAGCTTAGGGCCGGCCGCCTATGGCTACACCTTC. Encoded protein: CASSLGPAAYGYTF.

CDR3 bases: TGTGCCAGCAGCACTAGCTCGACCGTTTACGAGCAGTACTTC. This encodes CASSTSSTVYEQYF. V usage is TRBV9 and J usage is TRBJ2-7; D might be TRBD2 (6 bases). V was shortened by 4 bases and J by 4 bases, with 15 bases between the two germline ends. The CDR3 runs 14 residues. Germline V gene data show CDR1 as SGDLS and CDR2 as YYNGEE.

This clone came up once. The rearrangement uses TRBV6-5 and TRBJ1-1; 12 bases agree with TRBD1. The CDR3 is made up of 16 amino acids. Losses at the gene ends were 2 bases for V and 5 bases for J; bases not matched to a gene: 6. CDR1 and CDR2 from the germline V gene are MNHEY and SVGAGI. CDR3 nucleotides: TGTGCCAGCAGTTACGAGGGACAGGGGGCGAGGACTGAAGCTTTCTTT. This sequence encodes CASSYEGQGARTEAFF.

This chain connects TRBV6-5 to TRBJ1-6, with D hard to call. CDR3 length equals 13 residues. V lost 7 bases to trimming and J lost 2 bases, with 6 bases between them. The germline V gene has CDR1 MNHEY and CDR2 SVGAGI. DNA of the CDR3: TGTGCCAGCAAGCTCCCCTATAATTCACCCCTCCACTTT. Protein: CASKLPYNSPLHF.